These 5 T cell receptor beta chains came from one sample sequenced in a study of identical twins (TCRdb year 2016). The library relied on 5' RACE. The data were produced on an Illumina HiSeq 2000. Through fastp at Q25 and MiXCR, TCRdb rebuilt clones from the public reads, retaining in-frame beta chains. Entries that share a CDR3 protein sequence are merged under the most common genes and DNA. This sample comprises around 220,000 distinct CDR3 sequences, about 10% of them detected only once. 10% of the sample comes from the top ten. The sample comprised memory T cells sorted from blood. Taken with the paper, the label for cell subset or site translates to: CD45RO+ enriched T cells. These receptors were obtained from a man aged 45-65 years in good health.

This clonotype has just a few counts. V and J are TRBV6-2 or TRBV6-3 and TRBJ1-6, with unresolved D. This CDR3 comprises 14 residues. CDR1 and CDR2 (germline): MNHEY, SVGEGT. V was pared by 4 bases and J by 7 bases, with 11 bases between. The CDR3 here is CASSFGPRNSPLHF. The CDR3 nucleotides are TGTGCCAGCAGTTTTGGACCGAGGAATTCACCCCTCCACTTT.

CDR3 bases: TGCAGTGCTAGACTAGCGGGGTCCGGGGAGCTGTTTTTT. It codes for CSARLAGSGELFF. The V gene is TRBV20-1, the J gene TRBJ2-2; 9 nucleotides line up with TRBD2. The V and J ends lost 2 bases and 6 bases, in that order; junction bases with no gene match: 1. Germline CDR1 reads DFQATT; CDR2 reads SNEGSKA (reference sequence). The CDR3 runs 13 residues.

This clonotype was seen more than once but under ten times. The rearrangement uses TRBV20-1 and TRBJ1-2; maybe TRBD1 (5 bases). The CDR3 sequence is 14 residues long. Germline loops: CDR1 DFQATT, CDR2 SNEGSKA (reference sequence). The V gene lost 3 bases and the J gene lost 1 base, with 12 bases spanning the gap. The CDR3 sequence: CSASFQGLNYGYTF. CDR3 nucleotides: TGCAGTGCTAGCTTTCAGGGACTTAACTATGGCTACACCTTC.

This clonotype came up many times. The chain is built from TRBV11-2 and TRBJ1-4; D is undetermined. Germline V CDR1 and CDR2: SGHAT, FQNNGV. The V end was cut by 2 bases, the J end by 5 bases, with 9 bases between. The CDR3 is 14 amino acids. For the CDR3, the DNA is TGTGCCAGCAGCTTAACGAGAGGGAATGAAAAACTGTTTTTT. Translated: CASSLTRGNEKLFF.

The chain combines TRBV4-3 with TRBJ1-5, with D possibly being TRBD1 (5 bases). The germline gives CDR1 LGHNA, CDR2 YSLEER. This CDR3 contains 13 residues. V lost 0 bases and J 7 bases, leaving 7 bases between the germline ends. The CDR3 DNA sequence: TGCGCCAGCAGCCAAGAACGGGGCCAGCCCCAGCATTTT. Protein product: CASSQERGQPQHF.